These 3 T cell receptor beta chains were all obtained from the same sample, sequenced in a study of blood T cells in healthy people across ages. Using a J-beta primer mix together with a sample-barcoded 5' primer, a second PCR was run for roughly 6 to 11 cycles. In TCRdb, the 5' RACE reads were re-called with MiXCR into one record per CDR3 protein. Here the sample spans some 700,000 distinct CDR3 sequences, 20% to 25% being singletons. The specimen was blood. The receptor set was obtained from an older man in good health.

The J gene is TRBJ2-1, the V gene TRBV5-1; D gene ambiguous. The closer fit of TRBJ2-7 to the DNA end suggests the J call may be wrong. In germline, CDR1 is SGHRS, CDR2 YFSETQ. There are 14 residues in the CDR3. CDR3 sequence (DNA): TGCGCCAGCAGCTTGACAGATCCAACCCACGAGCAGTACGTC. This codes for CASSLTDPTHEQYV.

This clonotype showed up just a few times. The gene calls are TRBV7-9 and TRBJ2-3, with a weak D call TRBD2 (5 bases). Germline V lookup: CDR1 SEHNR, CDR2 FQNEAQ (reference sequence). V lost 2 bases, J lost 1 base, and 10 bases lay in between. The CDR3 is 15 amino acids. As DNA, the CDR3 is TGTGCCAGCAGCTTACGCGGGTTGCGCACAGATACGCAGTATTTT. Encoded protein: CASSLRGLRTDTQYF.

The chain recombines TRBV3-1 with TRBJ2-7; D might be TRBD1 or TRBD2, each matching 5 bases. Germline lookup yields CDR1 LGHDT and CDR2 YNNKEL (reference sequence). V lost 4 bases and J 2 bases, leaving 15 bases between the germline ends. This CDR3 comprises 15 residues. For the CDR3, the DNA is TGTGCCAGCAGCCCGATTTTGGGGGACCCCTACGAGCAGTACTTC. As protein: CASSPILGDPYEQYF.